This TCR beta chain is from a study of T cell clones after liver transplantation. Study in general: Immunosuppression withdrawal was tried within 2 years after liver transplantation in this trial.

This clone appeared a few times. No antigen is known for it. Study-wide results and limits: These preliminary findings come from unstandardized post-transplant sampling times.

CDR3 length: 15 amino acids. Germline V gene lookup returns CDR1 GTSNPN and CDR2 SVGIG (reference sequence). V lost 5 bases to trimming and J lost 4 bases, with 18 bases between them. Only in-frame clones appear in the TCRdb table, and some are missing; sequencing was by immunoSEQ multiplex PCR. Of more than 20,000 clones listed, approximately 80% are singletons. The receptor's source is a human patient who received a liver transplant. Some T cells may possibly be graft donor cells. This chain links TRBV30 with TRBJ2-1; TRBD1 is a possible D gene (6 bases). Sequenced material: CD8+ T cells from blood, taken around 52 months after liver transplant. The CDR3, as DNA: TGTGCCTGGGCCGCGACAGGCTCGATATACAATGAGCAGTTCTTC. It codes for CAWAATGSIYNEQFF.